The subject of this entry is one T cell receptor (beta chain). What it binds is unknown. The sample belongs to a study of vaccination and CD4 T cells after COVID-19. Whole-study context: Post-COVID draws came a median roughly 100 days after diagnosis (range 35 to 161). Taking of post-vaccine samples occurred a median around 72 days after dose two (range 14 to 241). Study outcomes and limitations: Convalescent patients had a median around 90% of post-vaccine SARS-CoV-2-reactive clones that were detected only after vaccination, not before it.

MiXCR, applied by TCRdb to the PCR reads, yields one record per CDR3 protein. Of approximately 17,000 distinct CDR3 sequences listed, roughly 62% are singletons. Per the germline V gene, CDR1 is MDHEN and CDR2 is SYDVKM. The CDR3 extends over 15 amino acids. Trimming cost V 6 bases and J 5 bases; bases outside gene matches: 9. Sample: CD4+ T cells from blood, taken after SARS-CoV-2 vaccination. The chain couples TRBV28 to TRBJ1-4; 7 nucleotides align to TRBD1. The TCR sequence derives from a human donor who had recovered from COVID-19. CDR3 protein: CASSLDQGVNEKLFF. CDR3 bases: TGTGCCAGCAGCCTAGATCAGGGGGTCAATGAAAAACTGTTTTTT.